A single TCR beta chain is shown here with its context. The data were produced by immunoSEQ multiplex PCR, yet TCRdb's version contains in-frame clones alone and is incomplete. The sample includes over 40,000 clones, almost 90% of them seen just once. This entry belongs to a study of control samples from healthy donors and cancer patients. CDR1 is SGHRS, CDR2 YFSETQ, per germline. V shed 0 bases and J shed 1 base, with 7 bases lying between them. This CDR3 is built from 14 residues. The source of this sequence is a man aged 50 or older with head and neck cancer. The chain employs TRBV5-1 and TRBJ1-1, with D unresolved. The sample was PBMCs. The CDR3 region is CASSLAVQNTEAFF. The CDR3 coding sequence is TGCGCCAGCAGCTTGGCGGTCCAGAACACTGAAGCTTTCTTT.